This T cell receptor (beta chain) comes out of a study of blood T cell repertoires in COVID-19. Across the whole study: Samples taken during acute and convalescent COVID-19 were collected in the United States, Italy and Spain. PBMCs, B-cell-depleted T cells, or T cells were the source of the cDNA or gDNA that made up the material.

As originally analysed: How many nucleated cells were present was estimated from reference gene primer amplification. Produced via immunoSEQ multiplex PCR; TCRdb's table is partial and in-frame only. Clone size and V and J calls were adopted from that table, with D and trimming inferred from the DNA. The data hold under 250,000 clones, with around 82% observed a single time. This receptor was identified in a man aged 35 to 55 with active or convalescent COVID-19. Input material: peripheral blood.

The CDR3 sequence is CASGLLIGEQYF. Here the CDR3 DNA reads TGTGCTAGTGGTTTGCTCATCGGGGAGCAGTACTTC. The gene calls are TRBV12-5 and TRBJ2-7; D gene uncertain. Germline values: CDR1 LGHNT, CDR2 FRNRAP. There are 12 residues in the CDR3. V gave up 2 bases and J gave up 7 bases, with 9 bases separating them.